This passage covers 14 T cell receptor beta chains from one sample sequenced in a study of T cells after yellow fever vaccination. TCRdb redid the calling of the 5' RACE reads with MiXCR, one entry per CDR3 protein. This table holds approximately 250,000 distinct CDR3 sequences, roughly 5% found once. Sequenced material: CD4+ T cells sorted from PBMCs, taken on the day of the yellow fever booster vaccination. These receptors were collected from a man aged 18-30 years who received the YFV17D yellow fever vaccine.

V and J are TRBV5-1 and TRBJ1-1; tentative D call: TRBD1 (6 bases). V was clipped by 3 bases and J by 5 bases, with 11 bases between them. The CDR3 spans 13 residues. The germline V gene encodes CDR1 SGHRS and CDR2 YFSETQ. The CDR3 DNA follows: TGCGCCAGCAGCTCTGGGGGCCGGACTGAAGCTTTCTTT. Translated: CASSSGGRTEAFF.

The chain carries TRBV5-1 and TRBJ2-3; tentative D call: TRBD2 (6 bases). There are 16 residues in the CDR3. CDR1 is SGHRS and CDR2 is YFSETQ in the germline V gene. V lost 2 bases to trimming and J lost 1 base, with 14 bases between them. The CDR3 DNA is TGCGCCAGCAGCTTAGTTGAGCGGGTAGGCACAGATACGCAGTATTTT. Translating gives CASSLVERVGTDTQYF. Full variable domain (missing parts from reference TRBV5-1 and TRBJ2-3): KAGVTQTPRYLIKTRGQQVTLSCSPISGHRSVSWYQQTPGQGLQFLFEYFSETQRNKGNFPGRFSGRQFSNSRSEMNVSTLELGDSALYLCASSLVERVGTDTQYFGPGTRLTVL.

A few counts support this clonotype. The rearrangement links TRBV6-6 to TRBJ2-3; D is tentatively TRBD1 or TRBD2 (5 bases each). The germline V and J ends were trimmed by 2 bases and 10 bases, with 16 bases remaining between them. This CDR3 spans 14 amino acids. The V gene's germline CDR1 is MNHNY and CDR2 SVGAGI (reference sequence). CDR3 DNA: TGTGCCAGCAGTTACGTTCGGGGCTCGGGTCCGCAGTATTTT. Translating it yields CASSYVRGSGPQYF.

In its sample, this clonotype was seen a few times. V and J are TRBV7-3 and TRBJ2-1; TRBD2 matches 8 bases. The CDR3 covers 14 residues. Germline V gene sequence: CDR1 SGHTA, CDR2 FQGTGA. J was trimmed by 6 bases and V by 4 bases; bases with no gene match: 5. In DNA, the CDR3 is TGTGCCAGCAGCTCACCCGGGACTAGCAATGAGCAGTTCTTC. Protein: CASSSPGTSNEQFF.

Many counts were recorded for this clonotype. J is TRBJ1-4 and V is TRBV5-1; the D gene is possibly TRBD1 (5 bases). The CDR3 covers 13 residues. Trimming removed 4 bases from V and 4 bases from J, with 8 bases in between. The V gene's germline CDR1 is SGHRS and CDR2 YFSETQ. The DNA for the CDR3 is TGCGCCAGCAGCCGGGACGTTAATGAAAAACTGTTTTTT. Amino acids: CASSRDVNEKLFF.

The chain uses TRBV4-3 and TRBJ2-2; 9 positions match TRBD1. CDR1 LGHNA and CDR2 YSLEER come from the germline V gene. The CDR3 covers 16 residues. J lost 4 bases, V lost 0 bases, and 3 bases had no gene match. The CDR3 DNA reads TGCGCCAGCAGCCAAGATTGGGACAGGGCCACCGGGGAGCTGTTTTTT. It translates to CASSQDWDRATGELFF.

At least ten counts were recorded for this clonotype. J is TRBJ1-5 and V is TRBV6-2 or TRBV6-3; TRBD1 aligns across 7 bases. J gave up 3 bases and V 8 bases, and 7 bases lay outside the gene matches. This CDR3 region has 14 residues. CDR1 MNHEY and CDR2 SVGEGT come from the germline V gene. Here the CDR3 reads CASLDRAYNQPQHF. DNA of the CDR3: TGTGCCAGCCTAGACAGGGCCTACAATCAGCCCCAGCATTTT.

This clonotype was seen many times. CDR3 bases: TGTGCCAGCAGAGTGACAGGGAACACCGGGGAGCTGTTTTTT. The encoded protein is CASRVTGNTGELFF. The J gene is TRBJ2-2, the V gene TRBV12-3 or TRBV12-4, with D tentatively TRBD1 (6 bases). CDR3 length: 14 amino acids. V lost 6 bases, J lost 1 base, and 9 bases lay in between.

The V gene is TRBV7-9, the J gene TRBJ1-1; D is unclear. CDR1 and CDR2 (germline): SEHNR, FQNEAQ (reference sequence). The CDR3 consists of 13 residues. Between the trimmed V and J ends, which lost 4 bases and 10 bases, there was a span of 16 bases. This CDR3 is CASSWPPYLRAFF. CDR3 sequence (DNA): TGTGCCAGCAGCTGGCCGCCTTACCTAAGAGCTTTCTTT.

This clonotype was observed a few times. This chain joins TRBV3-1 and TRBJ1-2; tentatively, D is TRBD1 (6 bases). Trimming left V 5 bases short and J 7 bases short, with 11 bases between. This CDR3 contains 12 residues. Per germline, CDR1 LGHDT and CDR2 YNNKEL (reference sequence). The CDR3 nucleotides read TGTGCCAGCAGCAAGGGGGTTGGTGGCTACACCTTC. As protein: CASSKGVGGYTF.

This clonotype was detected ten times or more. J is TRBJ2-3 and V is TRBV5-1, with 8 bases that match TRBD1. The CDR3 is 14 residues long. The germline V gene encodes CDR1 SGHRS and CDR2 YFSETQ. The V gene end was trimmed by 4 bases and the J gene end by 4 bases; junction bases not matched to a gene: 5. CDR3 residues: CASSPRTGPDTQYF. CDR3 coding DNA: TGCGCCAGCAGCCCACGGACAGGGCCAGATACGCAGTATTTT. Full variable domain (remainder filled in from reference TRBV5-1 and TRBJ2-3): KAGVTQTPRYLIKTRGQQVTLSCSPISGHRSVSWYQQTPGQGLQFLFEYFSETQRNKGNFPGRFSGRQFSNSRSEMNVSTLELGDSALYLCASSPRTGPDTQYFGPGTRLTVL.

This clonotype has ten or more counts. The rearrangement joins TRBV12-3 or TRBV12-4 to TRBJ2-7; D gene uncertain. Trimming shortened V by 0 bases and J by 2 bases, and 8 bases separated the two germline ends. The CDR3 runs to 14 residues. The CDR3: CASSLAPPAYEQYF. The CDR3 region has the DNA TGTGCCAGCAGTTTAGCACCGCCGGCCTACGAGCAGTACTTC.

J is TRBJ2-7 and V is TRBV7-2; 10 nucleotides match TRBD2. This CDR3 is 14 amino acids long. V trimming: 4 bases; J trimming: 1 base; junction bases outside the gene matches: 1. Germline CDR1 SGHTA, CDR2 FQGNSA. The CDR3 DNA sequence: TGTGCCAGCAGCTATAGCGGGGGGTCCTACGAGCAGTACGTC. Encoded protein: CASSYSGGSYEQYV.

The rearrangement uses TRBV18 and TRBJ1-1; D uncertain. The CDR3 is 13 amino acids. The germline gives CDR1 KGHSH, CDR2 LQKENI. Trimming stripped 4 bases from V and 2 bases from J, with 8 bases between. CDR3 in DNA: TGTGCCAGCTCACGTGCCAGCAACACTGAAGCTTTCTTT. This codes for CASSRASNTEAFF.